This is a list of T cell receptor beta chains from one sample in a study of T-cell reconstitution after alpha-beta-depleted transplantation in children. TCRdb analysed the PCR reads with MiXCR anew, one entry per CDR3 protein. The sample includes roughly 74,000 distinct CDR3 sequences, around 18% seen only once; the top ten take about half. The specimen was PBMCs, mostly from graft donor cells, collected 360 days after TCRalphabeta/CD19-depleted stem cell transplant. These receptors were collected from a male patient under 10 years old who had a stem cell transplant for acute lymphoblastic leukemia, so the T cells may come from the graft donor. Each CDR3 is given with its conserved first and last residue. D genes are given only for firm matches.

D	V	J	CDR3
TRBD2	TRBV7-9	TRBJ2-1	CASSLSLSIAGGNEQFF
-	TRBV21-1	TRBJ2-1	CASSKEGQGISEQFF
-	TRBV6-5	TRBJ1-2	CASSSLGANYGYTF
-	TRBV12-3/TRBV12-4	TRBJ1-2	CASKGSAGRNYGYTF
-	TRBV6-2/TRBV6-3	TRBJ1-1	CASSYAGVTEAFF
TRBD1	TRBV24-1	TRBJ1-4	CATSDYSDRDREKLFF
TRBD2	TRBV27	TRBJ2-1	CASSIHTAGTSRYNEQFF
TRBD1	TRBV20-1	TRBJ2-7	CSAPGTGDEQYF
TRBD1	TRBV12-3/TRBV12-4	TRBJ2-7	CASSMTGGTRYEQYF
-	TRBV7-6	TRBJ2-7	CASSYFPGNEQYF
-	TRBV7-6	TRBJ2-2	CASSFLITGELFF
-	TRBV5-1	TRBJ2-7	CASSNPQGKSYEQYF
-	TRBV7-6	TRBJ2-5	CASSPGTGVKTQYF
-	TRBV5-1	TRBJ2-1	CASSSLDEQFF
TRBD2	TRBV12-3/TRBV12-4	TRBJ2-2	CASSLTSVLPGELFF
-	TRBV25-1	TRBJ2-1	CASSERRVGNEQFF
TRBD2	TRBV12-3/TRBV12-4	TRBJ2-1	CASSSPGTTYNEQFF
TRBD2	TRBV7-9	TRBJ2-7	CASSLAGTSAYEQYF
-	TRBV6-1	TRBJ2-7	CASRTRDSSSYEQYF
TRBD2	TRBV5-4	TRBJ2-2	CASRAGVPGELFF
-	TRBV21-1	TRBJ2-1	CASSNGYNEQFF
-	TRBV12-5	TRBJ2-5	CASADQETQYF
-	TRBV6-1	TRBJ2-2	CASSVVGAGELFF
TRBD1	TRBV11-1	TRBJ1-1	CASSIRQGAEAFF
TRBD1	TRBV7-8	TRBJ2-7	CASSLFSRRKGADEQYF
-	TRBV5-1	TRBJ1-4	CASSLRPSIPEKLFF
-	TRBV10-2	TRBJ1-1	CASSESLNTEAFF
TRBD2	TRBV5-1	TRBJ2-3	CASSLLGLAGEPADTQYF
-	TRBV24-1	TRBJ2-5	CATSETAGPVETQYF
-	TRBV6-1	TRBJ2-7	CASKKSSGTPPYEQYF
TRBD2	TRBV20-1	TRBJ2-1	CSARKAGGWNEQFF
-	TRBV5-4	TRBJ1-2	CASSSRTYGYTF
-	TRBV28	TRBJ1-2	CASSLHQDRSNYGYTF
-	TRBV5-1	TRBJ2-7	CASQGFYEQYF
-	TRBV6-5	TRBJ2-7	CASSYRARSYEQYF
-	TRBV12-3/TRBV12-4	TRBJ1-2	CASSLGREYYGYTF
-	TRBV2	TRBJ2-3	CASSGGGATDTQYF
-	TRBV6-6	TRBJ2-5	CASSYYWETQYF
-	TRBV29-1	TRBJ1-1	CSARITEAFF
TRBD2	TRBV5-1	TRBJ2-5	CASSRGLGQETQYF
-	TRBV5-1	TRBJ2-1	CASSLAGGSSYNEQFF
TRBD2	TRBV30	TRBJ2-1	CAWSSGTSGSNEQFF
-	TRBV20-1	TRBJ2-7	CSARRLGDGQYF
TRBD1	TRBV6-1	TRBJ2-2	CASKRQGGGELFF
TRBD1	TRBV11-2	TRBJ1-2	CASSLTGGVDGYTF
TRBD1	TRBV29-1	TRBJ1-1	CSALGRQGSEAFF
-	TRBV13	TRBJ1-3	CASSLGVPGNTIYF
-	TRBV11-2	TRBJ2-7	CASSPIGVLEQYF
TRBD1	TRBV10-3	TRBJ1-1	CAISGSGGAAYTEAFF
-	TRBV6-1	TRBJ2-2	CASSEALPNGELFF
-	TRBV19	TRBJ2-2	CASLTQGFQNGELFF
-	TRBV12-3/TRBV12-4	TRBJ1-2	CASSLTGRNYGYTF
TRBD1	TRBV12-3/TRBV12-4	TRBJ2-3	CASTARAGGADTQYF
-	TRBV20-1	TRBJ2-2	CSARFSGNTGELFF
-	TRBV5-1	TRBJ2-7	CASSGRLAGEQYF
-	TRBV5-5	TRBJ2-3	CASSPGLSNTQYF
-	TRBV12-3/TRBV12-4	TRBJ2-3	CASSSTTSPSTDTQYF